Below, 32 T cell receptor beta chains from the same sample are listed, as sequenced in a study of cytotoxic CD8 clonotypes in ibrutinib-treated CLL. Here immunoSEQ multiplex PCR was the method, and the copy in TCRdb shows in-frame clones only, minus some. In the table there are around 20,000 clones, about 70% of which are singletons. This specimen was PBMCs, taken after 24 months of ibrutinib treatment. These receptors all stem from a human donor with chronic lymphocytic leukemia.

As for this clone: The sample has other DNA sequences that encode this CDR3 too. The chain recombines TRBV5-4 with TRBJ2-3; 8 positions agree with TRBD1. The CDR3 is 14 residues long. Trimming cost V 4 bases and J 1 base; bases outside gene matches: 2. Germline V gene sequence: CDR1 SGHNT, CDR2 YYREEE (reference sequence). The CDR3, as DNA: TGTGCCAGCAGCCTGGACAGGGGCACAGATACGCAGTATTTT. Translated: CASSLDRGTDTQYF.

V and J are TRBV5-4 and TRBJ1-3, with D uncertain. CDR3 length: 15 residues. The V end was cut by 0 bases, the J end by 0 bases, with 7 bases between. Per the germline V gene, CDR1 is SGHNT and CDR2 is YYREEE (reference sequence). CDR3 in amino acids: CASSLDPGSGNTIYF. The DNA of the CDR3 is TGTGCCAGCAGCTTGGATCCGGGCTCTGGAAACACCATATATTTT.

The V and J genes are TRBV5-4 and TRBJ2-3, with 8 bases aligning to TRBD1. The CDR3 length is 16 residues. The J segment lost 5 bases and the V segment lost 4 bases, leaving 12 bases of the junction unmatched. The germline V gene encodes CDR1 SGHNT and CDR2 YYREEE (reference sequence). The DNA of the CDR3 is TGTGCCAGCAGCCCGGACAGGGTGTTTTCCGTAGATACGCAGTATTTT. This sequence encodes CASSPDRVFSVDTQYF.

V gene TRBV7-8 combines with J gene TRBJ2-5, with unresolved D. Germline CDR1 is SGHVS and CDR2 is FQNEAQ. This CDR3 region has 14 residues. V lost 5 bases, J lost 1 base, and 11 bases lay in between. CDR3 amino acids: CASSPRRSQETQYF. The CDR3 DNA sequence: TGTGCCAGCAGCCCGAGACGGAGCCAAGAGACCCAGTACTTC.

CDR3 sequence (DNA): TGTGCCAGTAGGGCGGGCGAAGCTTCCATGAACACTGAAGCTTTCTTT. This gives the protein CASRAGEASMNTEAFF. The genes are TRBV19 and TRBJ1-1; D call uncertain. The germline V gene encodes CDR1 LNHDA and CDR2 SQIVND (reference sequence). The CDR3 runs 16 residues. V gave up 6 bases and J gave up 0 bases, with 17 bases separating them.

The V gene is TRBV10-1, the J gene TRBJ1-1; TRBD1 matches 10 bases. The germline V gene has CDR1 WNHNN and CDR2 SYGVQD (reference sequence). V dropped 5 bases and J dropped 7; count of bases not matched to a gene: 10. CDR3 length: 15 amino acids. The CDR3 spells CASSPGTGVKIEAFF. Here the CDR3 DNA reads TGCGCCAGCAGTCCCGGGACAGGGGTGAAGATTGAAGCTTTCTTT.

The J gene is TRBJ2-3, the V gene TRBV11-2; 9 positions match TRBD2. CDR1 is SGHAT, CDR2 FQNNGV, per germline. Unmatched junction bases numbered 8, after V lost 3 bases and J lost 4 bases. This CDR3 comprises 16 residues. The CDR3 sequence: CASSFSSGAMSDTQYF. The CDR3 nucleotides are TGTGCCAGCAGCTTCTCTAGCGGGGCAATGTCAGATACGCAGTATTTT. The full variable domain, in which reference TRBV11-2 and TRBJ2-3 provide the parts outside the CDR3, is EAGVAQSPRYKIIEKRQSVAFWCNPISGHATLYWYQQILGQGPKLLIQFQNNGVVDDSQLPKDRFSAERLKGVDSTLKIQPAKLEDSAVYLCASSFSSGAMSDTQYFGPGTRLTVL.

This CDR3 reads CASSPQTGDNEQFF. The DNA for the CDR3 is TGTGCCAGCAGCCCACAGACAGGGGACAATGAGCAGTTCTTC. The V call is TRBV7-6, the J call TRBJ2-1, with 8 bases matching TRBD1. Germline V gives CDR1 SGHVS, CDR2 FNYEAQ. Trimming at V came to 5 bases and at J to 5 bases, leaving 5 bases not matched to a gene. CDR3 length: 14 amino acids.

The chain combines TRBV11-3 with TRBJ2-7; maybe TRBD2 (5 bases). This CDR3 is 13 amino acids long. V lost 8 bases and J lost 4, with 15 bases in between. Per the germline V gene, CDR1 is SGHNT and CDR2 is YENEEA. The CDR3 DNA reads TGTGCCAGCCTCGGGATCACGGGTTACGAGCAGTACTTC. This encodes CASLGITGYEQYF.

This clone was counted a few times. J is TRBJ2-1 and V is TRBV19; a weak D match, TRBD2 (6 bases). Between the trimmed V and J ends, which lost 6 bases and 14 bases, there was a span of 20 bases. Looked up from germline, CDR1 is LNHDA and CDR2 is SQIVND (reference sequence). The CDR3 contains 13 residues. The DNA of the CDR3 is TGTGCCAGTAGCACCCCCGGGGACTCAAGGGAGTTCTTC. Amino acids: CASSTPGDSREFF.

This clone was counted between two and nine times. This chain links TRBV6-1 with TRBJ2-1; D not certain. From germline, CDR1 is MNHNS and CDR2 SASEGT. V lost 1 base and J lost 4, with 8 bases in between. The length of the CDR3 is 14 residues. The CDR3 protein is CASSEGKRYNEQFF. CDR3 nucleotides: TGTGCCAGCAGTGAAGGGAAACGGTACAATGAGCAGTTCTTC.

This clone showed up just a few times. The chain has TRBV5-4 and TRBJ1-1; the match to TRBD1 covers 8 bases. V was pared by 0 bases and J by 1 base, with 11 bases of the junction left unmatched. The CDR3 contains 18 residues. Germline-derived CDR1 and CDR2 are SGHNT and YYREEE (reference sequence). The CDR3 loop is CASSLASAAGGPNTEAFF. The CDR3 coding sequence is TGTGCCAGCAGCTTGGCCTCGGCGGCAGGGGGCCCGAACACTGAAGCTTTCTTT.

The sample holds a few counts of this clone. The chain recombines TRBV5-1 with TRBJ2-1; 14 nucleotides agree with TRBD2. V lost 3 bases and J lost 9; bases outside the gene matches: 5. Looked up from germline, CDR1 is SGHRS and CDR2 is YFSETQ. This CDR3 spans 15 amino acids. CDR3 in amino acids: CASSWAGTSGSEQFF. The CDR3 DNA reads TGCGCCAGCAGCTGGGCCGGGACTAGCGGGAGTGAGCAGTTCTTC.

J is TRBJ1-2 and V is TRBV4-1; the match to TRBD1 covers 7 bases. CDR3 length equals 16 residues. The trim removed 1 base at V and 4 bases at J, leaving 9 bases unmatched. Per germline, CDR1 MGHRA and CDR2 YSYEKL. The CDR3 loop is CASSQGEDRWGYGYTF. DNA for the CDR3: TGCGCCAGCAGCCAAGGGGAGGACAGGTGGGGCTATGGCTACACCTTC.

This clone occurred a few times. This chain connects TRBV27 to TRBJ2-1; 9 bases are a match to TRBD2. V trimming: 2 bases; J trimming: 4 bases; junction bases outside the gene matches: 6. Germline V lookup: CDR1 MNHEY, CDR2 SMNVEV (reference sequence). CDR3 size: 16 residues. In nucleotides, the CDR3 is TGTGCCAGCAGTTTAATCCCTAGCGGGGAATACAATGAGCAGTTCTTC. It is translated as CASSLIPSGEYNEQFF.

The V and J genes are TRBV4-2 and TRBJ2-2; 9 nucleotides agree with TRBD1. The length of the CDR3 is 18 residues. Trimming took 0 bases from V and 4 from J; bases not matched to a gene: 9. The germline V gene has CDR1 LGHNA and CDR2 YNFKEQ. CDR3 residues: CASSQDIGRQGGTGELFF. CDR3 in DNA: TGTGCCAGCAGCCAAGATATAGGCCGACAGGGGGGCACCGGGGAGCTGTTTTTT.

The CDR3 is CASRRGSLGTNEKLFF. CDR3 sequence (DNA): TGTGCCAGCAGACGCGGGTCGCTGGGGACTAATGAAAAACTGTTTTTT. The rearrangement links TRBV5-8 to TRBJ1-4; D not resolved. Trimming took off 5 bases at V and 2 bases at J, with 16 bases between the two ends. The CDR3 spans 16 residues. Germline V gene sequence: CDR1 SGHTS, CDR2 YDEGEE.

V and J are TRBV7-9 and TRBJ2-3; D uncertain. Germline-derived CDR1 and CDR2 are SEHNR and FQNEAQ (reference sequence). CDR3 size: 14 residues. V dropped 5 bases and J dropped 0 bases, with 9 bases sitting between them. The CDR3 region has the DNA TGTGCCAGCAGCCCCGATCCGAGCACAGATACGCAGTATTTT. It codes for CASSPDPSTDTQYF.

This rearrangement joins TRBV30 to TRBJ1-1, with no clear D. Germline V gene sequence: CDR1 GTSNPN, CDR2 SVGIG (reference sequence). The CDR3 has 13 amino acids. Trimming took off 7 bases at V and 1 base at J, with 13 bases between the two ends. The CDR3 sequence is CASGRFRNTEAFF. The CDR3 DNA reads as TGTGCCTCGGGCAGGTTTAGGAACACTGAAGCTTTCTTT.

The rearrangement links TRBV5-1 to TRBJ1-1; maybe TRBD1 (5 bases). Trimming took 0 bases from V and 3 from J, leaving 12 bases between them. Germline CDR1 reads SGHRS; CDR2 reads YFSETQ. CDR3 length: 15 residues. For the CDR3, the DNA is TGCGCCAGCAGCTTGGTATTATCAGGGTACACTGAAGCTTTCTTT. It translates to CASSLVLSGYTEAFF.

The rearrangement joins TRBV7-8 to TRBJ2-6, with a tentative D call TRBD2 (6 bases). This CDR3 has 17 residues. The V gene lost 5 bases and the J gene lost 0 bases, with 14 bases spanning the gap. Germline V CDR1 and CDR2: SGHVS, FQNEAQ. Here the CDR3 reads CASSPRDWSSGANVLTF. The CDR3 DNA sequence: TGTGCCAGCAGCCCCCGGGACTGGAGCTCTGGGGCCAACGTCCTGACTTTC.

In the case of this clone: At the DNA level, this CDR3 is encoded by other sequences in the same sample as well. The chain joins TRBV9 to TRBJ2-7; no clear D gene. Trimming left V 0 bases short and J 1 base short, with 5 bases between. The CDR3 length is 13 residues. In germline, CDR1 is SGDLS, CDR2 YYNGEE. CDR3: CASSVAGSYEQYF. The DNA for the CDR3 is TGTGCCAGCAGCGTAGCCGGGTCCTACGAGCAGTACTTC.

This chain links TRBV6-6 with TRBJ2-3; maybe TRBD2 (7 bases). The germline V gene has CDR1 MNHNY and CDR2 SVGAGI (reference sequence). With 2 bases removed from V and 3 bases from J, the gap between germline ends came to 15 bases. The CDR3 covers 16 residues. CDR3 sequence: CASSYPPGGRTDTQYF. DNA of the CDR3: TGTGCCAGCAGTTACCCCCCCGGGGGGCGGACAGATACGCAGTATTTT.

This chain uses TRBV10-3 with TRBJ2-3; D not certain. The CDR3 runs 17 residues. The germline V and J ends were trimmed by 7 bases and 4 bases, with 24 bases remaining between them. The germline V gene encodes CDR1 ENHRY and CDR2 SYGVKD. The CDR3 nucleotides read TGTGCCATCATCAGTGAGAGTAGGGTAATTAGGGCAGATACGCAGTATTTT. Protein: CAIISESRVIRADTQYF.

V and J are TRBV15 and TRBJ2-5; D remains unclear. The CDR3 has 11 amino acids. The V end lost 5 bases, the J end lost 5 bases, and 6 bases lay between the germline ends. Looked up from germline, CDR1 is LNHNV and CDR2 is YYDKDF (reference sequence). In DNA form, the CDR3 reads TGTGCCACCAGCTTCGGTGAGACCCAGTACTTC. It codes for CATSFGETQYF. The full variable domain, completed using reference TRBV15 and TRBJ2-5, is DAMVIQNPRYQVTQFGKPVTLSCSQTLNHNVMYWYQQKSSQAPKLLFHYYDKDFNNEADTPDNFQSRRPNTSFCFLDIRSPGLGDTAMYLCATSFGETQYFGPGTRLLVL.

The genes are TRBV5-1 and TRBJ2-5; TRBD2 matches 13 bases. The better agreement between TRBJ2-7 and the DNA end casts doubt on the J call. The germline V gene has CDR1 SGHRS and CDR2 YFSETQ. The CDR3 is 15 residues long. CDR3 sequence reads: CASSQGLAGAYEQYF. Written as DNA, the CDR3 is TGCGCCAGCAGCCAAGGACTAGCGGGGGCCTACGAGCAGTACTTC.

The V call is TRBV10-3, the J call TRBJ2-7; 9 bases map to TRBD1. The CDR3 consists of 14 residues. Germline V gene sequence: CDR1 ENHRY, CDR2 SYGVKD. V was pared by 6 bases and J by 0 bases, with 3 bases of the junction left unmatched. The CDR3 protein is CAISGQGSSYEQYF. CDR3 coding DNA: TGTGCCATCAGCGGACAGGGGAGCTCCTACGAGCAGTACTTC.

The gene calls are TRBV4-1 and TRBJ2-2, with 12 nucleotides matching TRBD2. From germline, CDR1 is MGHRA and CDR2 YSYEKL. J gave up 5 bases and V 4 bases, and 11 bases lay outside the gene matches. CDR3 size: 18 residues. The chain's CDR3 is CASSRGLAGTLGTGELFF. The CDR3 DNA reads TGCGCCAGCAGCCGCGGACTAGCGGGGACTCTCGGAACCGGGGAGCTGTTTTTT.

V is TRBV27 and J is TRBJ2-5; D may be TRBD1 or TRBD2 (5 bases each). The germline V gene encodes CDR1 MNHEY and CDR2 SMNVEV (reference sequence). The CDR3 has 15 amino acids. V dropped 6 bases and J dropped 4 bases, with 18 bases sitting between them. The CDR3 bases are TGTGCCAGCAGCCAGAGGGGTGGGTTTGCAGAGACCCAGTACTTC. It translates to CASSQRGGFAETQYF.

This clone was counted between two and nine times. The J gene is TRBJ2-4, the V gene TRBV27; perhaps TRBD1 as D (6 bases). Germline CDR1 MNHEY, CDR2 SMNVEV (reference sequence). The CDR3 contains 16 residues. V was shortened by 3 bases and J by 0 bases, with 12 bases between the two germline ends. CDR3 sequence: CASSFSGAVAKNIQYF. CDR3 nucleotides: TGTGCCAGCAGTTTTTCAGGGGCCGTAGCCAAAAACATTCAGTACTTC.

The chain recombines TRBV4-2 with TRBJ2-3; D unclear. Looked up from germline, CDR1 is LGHNA and CDR2 is YNFKEQ. V lost 0 bases and J 0 bases, leaving 7 bases between the germline ends. CDR3 length: 15 amino acids. CDR3 sequence: CASSQDLRSTDTQYF. The DNA of the CDR3 is TGTGCCAGCAGCCAAGATTTAAGGAGCACAGATACGCAGTATTTT.

CDR3 sequence reads: CASSSPSKNIQYF. For the CDR3, the DNA is TGTGCCAGCAGCTCCCCTAGCAAAAACATTCAGTACTTC. The chain uses TRBV7-8 and TRBJ2-4, with D unclear. V lost 4 bases and J lost 3, with 7 bases in between. From germline, CDR1 is SGHVS and CDR2 FQNEAQ. The CDR3 extends over 13 amino acids.